The 17 T cell receptor beta chains below all came from one sample that was sequenced in a study of cytotoxic CD8 clonotypes in ibrutinib-treated CLL. Clones were read by immunoSEQ multiplex PCR, and TCRdb kept only the in-frame ones, dropping some. The sample has about 130,000 clones, 79% seen once. This specimen consisted of PBMCs, obtained after 12 months of ibrutinib treatment. These receptors were taken from a human donor with chronic lymphocytic leukemia.

V usage is TRBV10-2 and J usage is TRBJ2-1; tentatively, D is TRBD2 (6 bases). Germline CDR1 reads WSHSY; CDR2 reads SAAADI. This CDR3 comprises 16 residues. V lost 6 bases and J 1 base, leaving 16 bases between the germline ends. The CDR3 spells CASRPFGSKSYNEQFF. CDR3 bases: TGCGCCAGCAGACCATTCGGGAGTAAATCCTACAATGAGCAGTTCTTC.

Details on this clone: A junction end diverges from the germline sequence, so it may reflect a read error. The DNA of the CDR3 is TGTGCCAGCACCTTAACCGGGGTAACGGCTGGAAACACCATATATTTT. This encodes CASTLTGVTAGNTIYF. This chain connects TRBV7-8 to TRBJ1-3; D is undetermined. The CDR3 runs 16 residues. In germline, CDR1 is SGHVS, CDR2 FQNEAQ.

The chain is built from TRBV4-3 and TRBJ1-5; 7 bases agree with TRBD1. Germline CDR1 and CDR2: LGHNA and YSLEER. This CDR3 spans 14 amino acids. V was pared by 4 bases and J by 5 bases, with 5 bases of the junction left unmatched. Here the CDR3 DNA reads TGCGCCAGCAGCCCAAGCACAGGGGATCAGCCCCAGCATTTT. It codes for CASSPSTGDQPQHF.

The chain combines TRBV18 with TRBJ2-3; possibly TRBD2 for D (5 bases). The length of the CDR3 is 15 residues. Germline V lookup: CDR1 KGHSH, CDR2 LQKENI. V gave up 4 bases and J gave up 2 bases, with 13 bases separating them. CDR3 region: CASSLGLGVTDTQYF. For the CDR3, the DNA is TGTGCCAGCTCACTTGGGTTGGGAGTCACAGATACGCAGTATTTT.

This clone was found a few times. V and J are TRBV2 and TRBJ1-5, with unresolved D. V dropped 3 bases and J dropped 6 bases, with 9 bases sitting between them. The CDR3 is 13 residues long. Germline V gene data show CDR1 as SNHLY and CDR2 as FYNNEI. For the CDR3, the DNA is TGTGCCAGCAGTGAGTTTTGGGTTCAGCCCCAGCATTTT. It encodes CASSEFWVQPQHF.

V gene TRBV5-4 combines with J gene TRBJ2-2; the match to TRBD2 covers 10 bases. This CDR3 has 15 amino acids. Trimming cost V 0 bases and J 7 bases; bases outside gene matches: 3. Per the germline V gene, CDR1 is SGHNT and CDR2 is YYREEE (reference sequence). The CDR3 DNA sequence: TGTGCCAGCAGCTTGGTTAGCGGGAGGCTCGGGGAGCTGTTTTTT. It codes for CASSLVSGRLGELFF. Full variable domain (rest looked up from reference TRBV5-4 and TRBJ2-2): ETGVTQSPTHLIKTRGQQVTLRCSSQSGHNTVSWYQQALGQGPQFIFQYYREEENGRGNFPPRFSGLQFPNYSSELNVNALELDDSALYLCASSLVSGRLGELFFGEGSRLTVL.

The gene calls are TRBV11-2 and TRBJ2-1; 8 bases fit TRBD2. CDR3 size: 17 residues. V shed 0 bases and J 4 bases; nucleotides not matched to a gene: 8. Per the germline V gene, CDR1 is SGHAT and CDR2 is FQNNGV. DNA of the CDR3: TGTGCCAGCAGCTTAGAAAATCCAGCGGGAGCTTACAATGAGCAGTTCTTC. This sequence encodes CASSLENPAGAYNEQFF.

The chain has TRBV4-3 and TRBJ2-2, with TRBD2 matching over 9 bases. J gave up 1 base and V 0 bases, and 3 bases lay outside the gene matches. Germline V gene lookup returns CDR1 LGHNA and CDR2 YSLEER. The CDR3 loop spans 17 amino acids. CDR3 sequence: CASSQDYSGGNTGELFF. In DNA, the CDR3 is TGCGCCAGCAGCCAAGATTATAGCGGGGGGAACACCGGGGAGCTGTTTTTT.

The chain is built from TRBV5-1 and TRBJ2-7; 11 nucleotides match TRBD2. Unmatched junction bases numbered 7, after V lost 2 bases and J lost 0 bases. The CDR3 is made up of 17 amino acids. Germline assignment: CDR1 SGHRS and CDR2 YFSETQ. The CDR3 region is CASSFGTSGISSYEQYF. In DNA, the CDR3 is TGCGCCAGCAGCTTTGGGACTAGCGGTATTAGCTCCTACGAGCAGTACTTC.

This clone was observed a few times. The chain joins TRBV5-5 to TRBJ2-2, with D tentatively TRBD2 (6 bases). The V end was cut by 0 bases, the J end by 5 bases, with 8 bases between. Germline V gene sequence: CDR1 SGHKS, CDR2 YYEKEE (reference sequence). The CDR3 loop spans 14 amino acids. The CDR3 region is CASSLVAVTGELFF. The DNA for the CDR3 is TGTGCCAGCAGCTTGGTAGCGGTTACCGGGGAGCTGTTTTTT.

The CDR3 DNA sequence: TGCGCCAGCAGCCAAGATTTTGAGAGCTATAGCAATCAGCCCCAGCATTTT. This translates into CASSQDFESYSNQPQHF. This sequence joins TRBV4-3 and TRBJ1-5, with no clear D. CDR1 and CDR2 from the germline V gene are LGHNA and YSLEER. Trimming shortened V by 0 bases and J by 0 bases, and 12 bases separated the two germline ends. The CDR3 extends over 17 amino acids.

CDR3 nucleotide sequence: TGTGCCAGCGGGCCCGCAGGGGCGAAGGTCGAGACCCAGTACTTC. Amino acid sequence: CASGPAGAKVETQYF. The V call is TRBV6-1, the J call TRBJ2-5, with D tentatively TRBD1 (6 bases). Germline V gives CDR1 MNHNS, CDR2 SASEGT. V lost 8 bases to trimming and J lost 5 bases, with 21 bases between them. The CDR3 sequence is 15 residues long.

This chain links TRBV6-1 with TRBJ1-4, with 7 bases fitting TRBD1. The V segment lost 8 bases and the J segment 0 bases; nucleotides outside the gene matches: 0. This CDR3 comprises 13 residues. Germline CDR1 is MNHNS and CDR2 is SASEGT. CDR3 loop: CASGTATNEKLFF. In nucleotides, the CDR3 is TGTGCCAGCGGGACAGCAACTAATGAAAAACTGTTTTTT.

This clone was detected only a few times. The chain combines TRBV19 with TRBJ2-1; 7 bases are a match to TRBD2. The CDR3 is 15 residues long. Germline V gene sequence: CDR1 LNHDA, CDR2 SQIVND (reference sequence). Trimming removed 6 bases from V and 0 bases from J; junction bases left unmatched: 5. CDR3 residues: CASRRLADSYNEQFF. In DNA, the CDR3 is TGTGCCAGTAGACGTCTAGCGGACTCCTACAATGAGCAGTTCTTC.

This clone is a singleton in its sample. This chain joins TRBV19 and TRBJ1-3; D is undetermined. The germline V gene encodes CDR1 LNHDA and CDR2 SQIVND (reference sequence). The CDR3 contains 14 residues. V was clipped by 7 bases and J by 2 bases, with 12 bases between them. Here the CDR3 reads CASIADRTGNTIYF. CDR3 bases: TGTGCCAGTATTGCCGACCGCACTGGAAACACCATATATTTT.

J is TRBJ2-7 and V is TRBV28; 10 bases map to TRBD1. The germline gives CDR1 MDHEN, CDR2 SYDVKM. The CDR3 consists of 14 residues. V trimming: 6 bases; J trimming: 7 bases; junction bases outside the gene matches: 9. The CDR3 DNA is TGTGCCAGCAGCCGGACAGGGGGTGACTGGGAGCAGTACTTC. This codes for CASSRTGGDWEQYF.

The V call is TRBV5-4, the J call TRBJ1-3; no firm D call. The CDR3 consists of 15 residues. Trimming stripped 1 base from V and 0 bases from J, with 8 bases between. Germline CDR1 SGHNT, CDR2 YYREEE (reference sequence). CDR3 nucleotide sequence: TGTGCCAGCAGCTTGTACCGTACCTCTGGAAACACCATATATTTT. This encodes CASSLYRTSGNTIYF.